The T cell receptor (beta chain) described here comes from a study of Tregs in tolerant kidney transplant recipients (dated by TCRdb to the late 2010s). Broadly, across the study: The study used TCRbeta sequencing to identify donor-specific regulatory T cells before combined kidney and bone marrow transplantation, then tracked those cells after transplant. TCRbeta repertoire sequencing was used in a few healthy controls to compare several methods for expanding Tregs specific for an allogeneic donor.

The germline V gene specifies MDHEN as CDR1 and SYDVKM as CDR2. The cysteine opens and the phenylalanine closes a CDR3 of 14 amino acids. The CDR3 DNA has 42 bases and is translated from base 1. The germline ends are 15 bases apart after V is trimmed by 7 bases and J by 8 bases. Details on this clone: Its binding antigen is unknown. Base qualities are not recorded, but no much larger clone differs from it by a single base.

For TCRbeta CDR3 sequencing, genomic DNA from the sorted cells was extracted using the QIAGEN DNeasy Blood and Tissue Kit. High-throughput TCRbeta CDR3 sequencing, including PCR amplification with bias correction and internal controls, was performed commercially through immunoSEQ. Turning to the authors' computational methods: A unique productive TCRbeta sequence was defined by the CDR3 nucleotide sequence when primers matched, and otherwise by the CDR3 amino acid sequence together with the Vbeta and Jbeta genes. As a correction for sorting error, sequences shared between sorted populations at a frequency ratio of 2:1 or less were discarded, and the remaining shared sequences were assigned to the higher population. A sequence was defined as donor-reactive if the sequence was expanded at least 5-fold in CFSE-low cells compared with unstimulated cells and had a frequency of at least 0.01% in CFSE-low cells. Jensen-Shannon divergence calculated on the top 100 TCRbeta sequences ranked by frequency was used to measure repertoire divergence. For samples with multiple sequencing runs, sorting error was corrected separately for each run before the runs were pooled. TCRdb took over this immuneACCESS table, retaining in-frame rearrangements with V and J assigned. Such tables are incomplete; in checked studies, under half of the missing clones stem from an unresolved V gene, and the remainder is unexplained. D and trimming were read from the DNA, whereas the V and J calls and clone size are those reported in that table. The sample yields under 300,000 clones; 80% to 85% were counted once. Of the sample, roughly 0.67% falls within the top ten clones.

Broad study findings and their caveats: Biological reproducibility was not directly assessed, although technical replication error appeared to be minimal. Expanding Tregs with activated donor B cells appeared to identify the most biologically relevant and donor-specific TCRbeta repertoire. The study was limited by small patient numbers, and the findings need validation in larger populations and under other immunosuppression protocols.

Unstimulated Tregs (CD4+CD25+CD127-), CD4+ non-Tregs (CD4+CD25-), CD4 and CD8 cells were FACS-sorted from thawed PBMCs. Blood from healthy controls was obtained either from healthy volunteers or as purchased buffy coats. Healthy control blood was processed by Ficoll density gradient to PBMCs and cryopreserved; patient PBMCs were collected before and after transplant. The specimen was CD4+ T cells from blood. The clonotype was recovered from a human donor in good health. The rearrangement combines TRBV28 with TRBJ1-6; no D gene call is confident. The CDR3 has the sequence CASNSYPADSPLHF. The DNA is TGTGCCAGCAATTCGTATCCCGCGGATTCACCCCTCCACTTT.